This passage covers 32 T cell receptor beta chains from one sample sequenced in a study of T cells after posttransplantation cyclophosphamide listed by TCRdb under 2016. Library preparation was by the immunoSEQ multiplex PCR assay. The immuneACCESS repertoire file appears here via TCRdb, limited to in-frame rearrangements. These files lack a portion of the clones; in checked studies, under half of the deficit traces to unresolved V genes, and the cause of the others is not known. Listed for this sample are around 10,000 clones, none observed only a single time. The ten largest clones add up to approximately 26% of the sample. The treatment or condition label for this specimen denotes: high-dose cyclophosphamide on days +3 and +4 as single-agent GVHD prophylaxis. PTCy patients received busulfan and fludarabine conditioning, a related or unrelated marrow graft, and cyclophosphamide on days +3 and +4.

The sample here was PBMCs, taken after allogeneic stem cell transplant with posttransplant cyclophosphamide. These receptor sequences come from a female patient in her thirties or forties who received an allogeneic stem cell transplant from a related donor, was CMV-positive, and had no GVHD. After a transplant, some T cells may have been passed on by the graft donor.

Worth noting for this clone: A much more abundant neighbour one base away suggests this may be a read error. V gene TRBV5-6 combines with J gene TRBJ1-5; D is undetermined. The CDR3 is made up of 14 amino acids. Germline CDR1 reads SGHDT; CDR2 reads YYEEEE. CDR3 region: CASSKGANNQPRHF. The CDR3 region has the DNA TGTGCCAGCTCGAAGGGTGCGAACAATCAGCCCCGGCATTTT.

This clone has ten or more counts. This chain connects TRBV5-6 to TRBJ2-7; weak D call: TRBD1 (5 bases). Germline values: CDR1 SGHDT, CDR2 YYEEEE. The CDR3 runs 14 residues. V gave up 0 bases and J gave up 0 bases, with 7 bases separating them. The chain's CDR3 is CASSLGQSSYEQYF. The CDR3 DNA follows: TGTGCCAGCAGCTTGGGACAGAGCTCCTACGAGCAGTACTTC.

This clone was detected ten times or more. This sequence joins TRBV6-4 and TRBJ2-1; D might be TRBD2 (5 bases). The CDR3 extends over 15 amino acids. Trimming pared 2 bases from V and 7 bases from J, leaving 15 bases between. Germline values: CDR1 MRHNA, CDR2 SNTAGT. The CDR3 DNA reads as TGTGCCAGCAGTGACGGAGGATTAGGCGGGAATGAGCAGTTCTTC. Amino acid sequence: CASSDGGLGGNEQFF.

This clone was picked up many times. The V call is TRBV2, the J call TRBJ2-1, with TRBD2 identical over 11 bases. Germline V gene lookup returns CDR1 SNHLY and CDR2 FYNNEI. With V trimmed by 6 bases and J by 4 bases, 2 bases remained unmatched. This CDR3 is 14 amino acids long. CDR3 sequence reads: CASSGTSGYNEQFF. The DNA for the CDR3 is TGTGCCAGCAGCGGGACTAGCGGTTACAATGAGCAGTTCTTC.

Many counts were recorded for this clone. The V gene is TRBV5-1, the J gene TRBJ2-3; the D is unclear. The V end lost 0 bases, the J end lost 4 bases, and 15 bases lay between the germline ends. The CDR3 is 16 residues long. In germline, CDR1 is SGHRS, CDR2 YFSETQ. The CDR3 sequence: CASSLVAIIGPDTQYF. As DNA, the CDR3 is TGCGCCAGCAGCTTGGTCGCTATAATTGGGCCAGATACGCAGTATTTT.

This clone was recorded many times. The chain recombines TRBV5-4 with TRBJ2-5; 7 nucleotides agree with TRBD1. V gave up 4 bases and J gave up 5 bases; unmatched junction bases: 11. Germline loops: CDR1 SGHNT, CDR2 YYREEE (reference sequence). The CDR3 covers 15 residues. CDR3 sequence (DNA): TGTGCCAGCAGCCCCATGACAGGGATCGGGGAGACCCAGTACTTC. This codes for CASSPMTGIGETQYF.

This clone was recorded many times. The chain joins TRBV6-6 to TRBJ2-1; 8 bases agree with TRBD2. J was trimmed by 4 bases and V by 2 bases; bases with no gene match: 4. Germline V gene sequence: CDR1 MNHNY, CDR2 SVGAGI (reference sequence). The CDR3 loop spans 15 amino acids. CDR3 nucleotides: TGTGCCAGCAGTTACCCCGGCGGGGGGTACAATGAGCAGTTCTTC. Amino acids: CASSYPGGGYNEQFF.

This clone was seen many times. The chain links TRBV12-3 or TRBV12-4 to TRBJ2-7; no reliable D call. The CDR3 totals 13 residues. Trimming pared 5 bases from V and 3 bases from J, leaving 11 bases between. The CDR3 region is CASSRAPYYEQYF. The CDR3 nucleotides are TGTGCCAGCAGTAGAGCGCCTTACTACGAGCAGTACTTC.

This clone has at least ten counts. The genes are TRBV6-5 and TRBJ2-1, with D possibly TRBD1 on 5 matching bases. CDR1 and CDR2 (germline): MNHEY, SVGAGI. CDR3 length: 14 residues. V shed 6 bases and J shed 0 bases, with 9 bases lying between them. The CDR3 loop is CASRGQSSYNEQFF. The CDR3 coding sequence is TGTGCCAGCAGGGGGCAGAGCTCCTACAATGAGCAGTTCTTC.

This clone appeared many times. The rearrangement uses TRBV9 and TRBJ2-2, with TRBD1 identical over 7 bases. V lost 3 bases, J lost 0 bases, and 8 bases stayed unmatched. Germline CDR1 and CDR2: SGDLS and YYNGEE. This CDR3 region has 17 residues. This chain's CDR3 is CASSAEITGANTGELFF. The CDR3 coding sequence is TGTGCCAGCAGCGCAGAGATTACAGGGGCGAACACCGGGGAGCTGTTTTTT.

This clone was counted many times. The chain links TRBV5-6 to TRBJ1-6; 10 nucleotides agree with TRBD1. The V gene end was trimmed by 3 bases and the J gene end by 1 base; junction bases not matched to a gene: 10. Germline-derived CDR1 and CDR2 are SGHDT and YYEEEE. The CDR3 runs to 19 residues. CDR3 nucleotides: TGTGCCAGCAGCTCCTACCGACAGGGGGCAGGGTCCTATAATTCACCCCTCCACTTT. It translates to CASSSYRQGAGSYNSPLHF.

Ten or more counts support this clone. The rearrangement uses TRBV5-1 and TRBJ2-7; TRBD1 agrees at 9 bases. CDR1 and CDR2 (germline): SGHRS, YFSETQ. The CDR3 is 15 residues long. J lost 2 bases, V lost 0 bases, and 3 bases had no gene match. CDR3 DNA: TGCGCCAGCAGCTTGGCCGGGACAGGGACCTACGAGCAGTACTTC. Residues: CASSLAGTGTYEQYF.

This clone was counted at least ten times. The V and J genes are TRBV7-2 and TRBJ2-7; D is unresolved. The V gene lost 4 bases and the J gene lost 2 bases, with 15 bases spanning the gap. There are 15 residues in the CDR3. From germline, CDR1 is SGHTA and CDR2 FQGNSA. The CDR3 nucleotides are TGTGCCAGCAGCTCTGCCCCCAGCCGGGCCTACGAGCAGTACTTC. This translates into CASSSAPSRAYEQYF.

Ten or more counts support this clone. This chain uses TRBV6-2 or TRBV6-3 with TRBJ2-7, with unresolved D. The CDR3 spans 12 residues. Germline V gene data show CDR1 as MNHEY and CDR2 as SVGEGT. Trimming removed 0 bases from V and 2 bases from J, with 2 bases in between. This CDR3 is CASSYSAYEQYF. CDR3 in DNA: TGTGCCAGCAGTTACTCCGCCTACGAGCAGTACTTC.

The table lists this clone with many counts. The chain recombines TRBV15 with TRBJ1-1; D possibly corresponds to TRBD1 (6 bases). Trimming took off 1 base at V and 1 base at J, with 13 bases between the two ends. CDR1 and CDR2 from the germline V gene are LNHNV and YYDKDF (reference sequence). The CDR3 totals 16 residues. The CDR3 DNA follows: TGTGCCACCAGCAGAGTACAGGGTGCGTGGAACACTGAAGCTTTCTTT. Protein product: CATSRVQGAWNTEAFF.

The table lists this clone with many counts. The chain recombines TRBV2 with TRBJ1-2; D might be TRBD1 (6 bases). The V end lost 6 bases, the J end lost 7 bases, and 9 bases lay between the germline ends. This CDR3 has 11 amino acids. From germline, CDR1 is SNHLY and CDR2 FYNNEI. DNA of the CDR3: TGTGCCAGCAGCTCAGGGGTTGGCTACACCTTC. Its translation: CASSSGVGYTF.

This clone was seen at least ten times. The CDR3 is CASSALGLALETQYF. CDR3 bases: TGTGCCAGCAGCGCCTTGGGACTAGCATTAGAGACCCAGTACTTC. The chain combines TRBV7-9 with TRBJ2-5, with TRBD2 matching over 9 bases. Germline CDR1 SEHNR, CDR2 FQNEAQ (reference sequence). The CDR3 sequence is 15 residues long. The ends lost 5 bases at V and 4 bases at J; junction bases unmatched: 8.

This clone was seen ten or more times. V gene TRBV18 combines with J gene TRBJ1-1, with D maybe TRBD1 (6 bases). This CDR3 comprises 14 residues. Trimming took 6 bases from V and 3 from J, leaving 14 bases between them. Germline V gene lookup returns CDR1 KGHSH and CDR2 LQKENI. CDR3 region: CASSAWTADTEAFF. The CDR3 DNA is TGTGCCAGCTCGGCTTGGACAGCGGACACTGAAGCTTTCTTT.

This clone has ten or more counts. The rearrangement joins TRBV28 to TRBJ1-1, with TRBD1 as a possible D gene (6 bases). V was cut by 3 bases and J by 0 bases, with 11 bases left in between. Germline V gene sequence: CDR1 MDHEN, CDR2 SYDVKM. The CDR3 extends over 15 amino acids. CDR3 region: CASSFLTGLNTEAFF. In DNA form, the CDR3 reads TGTGCCAGCAGTTTTCTCACAGGGTTGAACACTGAAGCTTTCTTT.

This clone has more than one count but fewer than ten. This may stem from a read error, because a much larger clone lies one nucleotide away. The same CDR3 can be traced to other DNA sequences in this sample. The CDR3 sequence: CASIFKQGTAYEQYF. The CDR3 DNA reads as TGTGCCAGTATCTTCAAACAGGGGACGGCCTACGAGCAGTACTTC. This chain joins TRBV9 and TRBJ2-7; TRBD1 aligns across 7 bases. V was clipped by 8 bases and J by 2 bases; unmatched bases: 13. The CDR3 is 15 amino acids. Germline V lookup: CDR1 SGDLS, CDR2 YYNGEE. The full variable domain, completed using reference TRBV9 and TRBJ2-7, is DSGVTQTPKHLITATGQRVTLRCSPRSGDLSVYWYQQSLDQGLQFLIQYYNGEERAKGNILERFSAQQFPDLHSELNLSSLELGDSALYFCASIFKQGTAYEQYFGPGTRLTVT.

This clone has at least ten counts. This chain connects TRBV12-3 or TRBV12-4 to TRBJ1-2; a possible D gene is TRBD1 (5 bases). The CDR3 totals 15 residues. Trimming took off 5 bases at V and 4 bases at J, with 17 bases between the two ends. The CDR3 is CASSASVWGGYGYTF. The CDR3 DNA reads TGTGCCAGCAGTGCCTCCGTGTGGGGGGGCTATGGCTACACCTTC.

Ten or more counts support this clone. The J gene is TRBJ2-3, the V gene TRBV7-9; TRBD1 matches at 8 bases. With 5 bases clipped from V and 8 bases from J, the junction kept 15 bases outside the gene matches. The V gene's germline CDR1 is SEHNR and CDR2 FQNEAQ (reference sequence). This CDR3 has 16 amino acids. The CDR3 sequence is CASSLTGTGVIGTQYF. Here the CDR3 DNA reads TGTGCCAGCAGCCTAACCGGGACAGGAGTTATAGGTACGCAGTATTTT.

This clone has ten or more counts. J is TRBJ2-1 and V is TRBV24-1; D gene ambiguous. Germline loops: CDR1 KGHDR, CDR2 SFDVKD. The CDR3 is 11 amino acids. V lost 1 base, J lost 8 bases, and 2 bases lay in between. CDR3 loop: CATSDFDEQFF. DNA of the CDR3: TGTGCCACCAGTGATTTCGATGAGCAGTTCTTC.

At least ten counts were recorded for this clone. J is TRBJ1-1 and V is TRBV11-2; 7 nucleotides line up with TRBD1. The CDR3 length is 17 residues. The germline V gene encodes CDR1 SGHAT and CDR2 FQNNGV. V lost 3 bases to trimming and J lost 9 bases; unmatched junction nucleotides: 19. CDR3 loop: CASSFGQLGWDRGQAFF. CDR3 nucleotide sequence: TGTGCCAGCAGCTTCGGGCAGCTTGGGTGGGACAGAGGGCAAGCTTTCTTT.

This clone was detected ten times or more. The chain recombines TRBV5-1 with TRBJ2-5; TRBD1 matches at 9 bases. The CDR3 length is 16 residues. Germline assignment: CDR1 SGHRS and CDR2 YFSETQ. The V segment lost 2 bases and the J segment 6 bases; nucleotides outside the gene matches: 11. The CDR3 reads CASSFEGGTGFKTQYF. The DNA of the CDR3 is TGCGCCAGCAGCTTCGAAGGCGGGACAGGGTTTAAGACCCAGTACTTC.

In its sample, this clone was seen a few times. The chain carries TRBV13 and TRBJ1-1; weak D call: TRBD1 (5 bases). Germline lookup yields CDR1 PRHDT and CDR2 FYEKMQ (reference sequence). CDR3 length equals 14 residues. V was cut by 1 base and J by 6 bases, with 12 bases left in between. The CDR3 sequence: CASSLESGGAEAFF. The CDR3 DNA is TGTGCCAGCAGCTTAGAGTCGGGGGGGGCTGAAGCTTTCTTT. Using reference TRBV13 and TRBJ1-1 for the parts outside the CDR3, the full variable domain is AAGVIQSPRHLIKEKRETATLKCYPIPRHDTVYWYQQGPGQDPQFLISFYEKMQSDKGSIPDRFSAQQFSDYHSELNMSSLELGDSALYFCASSLESGGAEAFFGQGTRLTVV.

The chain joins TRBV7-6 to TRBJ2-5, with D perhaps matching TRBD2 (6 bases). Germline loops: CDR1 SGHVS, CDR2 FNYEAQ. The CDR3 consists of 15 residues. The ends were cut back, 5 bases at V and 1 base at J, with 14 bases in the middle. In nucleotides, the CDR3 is TGTGCCAGCAGCCTAGGGGCGCGGGGCCAAGAGACCCAGTACTTC. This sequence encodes CASSLGARGQETQYF. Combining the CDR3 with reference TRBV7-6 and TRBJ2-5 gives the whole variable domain GAGVSQSPRYKVTKRGQDVALRCDPISGHVSLYWYRQALGQGPEFLTYFNYEAQQDKSGLPNDRFSAERPEGSISTLTIQRTEQRDSAMYRCASSLGARGQETQYFGPGTRLLVL.

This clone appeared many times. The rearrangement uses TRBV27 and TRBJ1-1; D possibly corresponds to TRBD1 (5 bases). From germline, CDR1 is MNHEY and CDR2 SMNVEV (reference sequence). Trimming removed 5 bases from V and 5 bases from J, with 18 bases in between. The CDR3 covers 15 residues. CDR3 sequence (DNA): TGTGCCAGCAGTACGAAGGGCCAGGGAAGGACTGAAGCTTTCTTT. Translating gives CASSTKGQGRTEAFF.

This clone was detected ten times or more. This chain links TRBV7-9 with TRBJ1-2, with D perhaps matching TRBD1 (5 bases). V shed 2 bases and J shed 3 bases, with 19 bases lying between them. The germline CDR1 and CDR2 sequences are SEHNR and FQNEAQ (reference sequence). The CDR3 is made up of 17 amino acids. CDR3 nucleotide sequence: TGTGCCAGCAGCTTATTACCCGGCGTCGGCAGGGACTATGGCTACACCTTC. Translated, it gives CASSLLPGVGRDYGYTF.

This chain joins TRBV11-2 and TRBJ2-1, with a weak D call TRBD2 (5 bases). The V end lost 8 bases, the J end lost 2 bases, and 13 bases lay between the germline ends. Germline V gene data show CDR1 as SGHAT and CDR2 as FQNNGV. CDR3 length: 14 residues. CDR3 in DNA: TGTGCCAGCCGTTCGGACTGGGCCTACAATGAGCAGTTCTTC. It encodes CASRSDWAYNEQFF.

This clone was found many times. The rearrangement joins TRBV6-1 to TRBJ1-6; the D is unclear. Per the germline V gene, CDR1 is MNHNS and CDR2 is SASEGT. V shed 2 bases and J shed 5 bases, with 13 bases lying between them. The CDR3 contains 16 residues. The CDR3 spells CASSEYGRVNNSPLHF. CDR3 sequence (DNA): TGTGCCAGCAGTGAATATGGTAGGGTAAATAATTCACCCCTCCACTTT.

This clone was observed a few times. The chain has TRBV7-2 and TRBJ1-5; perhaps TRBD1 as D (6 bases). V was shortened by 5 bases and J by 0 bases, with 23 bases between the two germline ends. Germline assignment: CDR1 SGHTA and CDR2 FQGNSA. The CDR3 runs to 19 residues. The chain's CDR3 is CASSPNSGQGIYSNQPQHF. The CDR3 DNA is TGTGCCAGCAGCCCCAATTCGGGACAAGGGATTTATAGCAATCAGCCCCAGCATTTT.